Following are 24 T cell receptor beta chains from one sample sequenced in a study of stem cell transplantation in POMP-related autoinflammatory disease. Assay: immunoSEQ multiplex PCR; the TCRdb copy retains only in-frame clones and omits some. The table has tens of thousands of clones, more than 75% seen once; the top ten hold 0.5% to 0.85%. Sequencing was performed on CD4+ T cells from PBMCs, taken after stem cell transplantation. These receptors were taken from a human patient with POMP-related autoinflammation and immune dysregulation (PRAID). The graft donor may account for some of the T cells.

The rearrangement uses TRBV11-2 and TRBJ2-5; D unclear. Per germline, CDR1 SGHAT and CDR2 FQNNGV. V was cut by 1 base and J by 2 bases, with 5 bases left in between. The CDR3 runs to 13 residues. CDR3: CASSLAQQETQYF. For the CDR3, the DNA is TGTGCCAGCAGCTTAGCCCAGCAAGAGACCCAGTACTTC.

In this sample, this clone turned up once. The CDR3 nucleotides are TGTGCCAGCGGGGGACAGGTCTATGGCTACACCTTC. It specifies CASGGQVYGYTF. The gene calls are TRBV12-3 or TRBV12-4 and TRBJ1-2; 8 bases map to TRBD1. The J segment lost 4 bases and the V segment lost 8 bases, leaving 3 bases of the junction unmatched. This CDR3 is 12 amino acids long.

V gene TRBV4-1 combines with J gene TRBJ2-2, with a weak D call TRBD1 (5 bases). With 2 bases removed from V and 6 bases from J, the gap between germline ends came to 10 bases. The CDR3 consists of 14 residues. The germline gives CDR1 MGHRA, CDR2 YSYEKL. For the CDR3, the DNA is TGCGCCAGCAGCCAACAGGGCGGCTCCGGGGAGCTGTTTTTT. This encodes CASSQQGGSGELFF.

This clone was picked up one time. The chain uses TRBV7-6 and TRBJ2-7; tentatively, D is TRBD1 (5 bases). This CDR3 is 14 amino acids long. The germline gives CDR1 SGHVS, CDR2 FNYEAQ. The V end lost 0 bases, the J end lost 3 bases, and 9 bases lay between the germline ends. The CDR3 sequence is CASSLAGRDYEQYF. Written as DNA, the CDR3 is TGTGCCAGCAGCTTAGCGGGCAGGGACTACGAGCAGTACTTC.

The J gene is TRBJ2-1, the V gene TRBV24-1; 10 bases match TRBD2. This CDR3 contains 17 residues. Germline CDR1 reads KGHDR; CDR2 reads SFDVKD. V shed 2 bases, J shed 1 base, and the junction held 4 bases outside the gene matches. CDR3 loop: CATSDSLAGLSYNEQFF. The CDR3 bases are TGTGCCACCAGTGATTCACTAGCGGGGCTATCCTACAATGAGCAGTTCTTC.

This chain connects TRBV5-1 to TRBJ2-3; TRBD1 matches at 8 bases. Germline CDR1 SGHRS, CDR2 YFSETQ. The CDR3 is made up of 15 amino acids. Trimming removed 4 bases from V and 2 bases from J; junction bases left unmatched: 6. The CDR3: CASSRDRGNTDTQYF. The CDR3, as DNA: TGCGCCAGCAGCCGCGACAGGGGCAACACAGATACGCAGTATTTT.

CDR3 sequence (DNA): TGTGCCAGCAGCATTCGACAGGGGTATGAAAAACTGTTTTTT. The encoded protein is CASSIRQGYEKLFF. The chain links TRBV7-8 to TRBJ1-4; 8 nucleotides line up with TRBD1. J gave up 6 bases and V 5 bases, and 5 bases lay outside the gene matches. Germline V CDR1 and CDR2: SGHVS, FQNEAQ. The CDR3 covers 14 residues.

The table lists this clone with a count of one. This chain joins TRBV4-1 and TRBJ2-4; TRBD1 matches 7 bases. The CDR3 extends over 20 amino acids. V lost 3 bases and J lost 1; bases outside the gene matches: 18. CDR1 and CDR2 (germline): MGHRA, YSYEKL. The CDR3 loop is CASSHNPNRDSVSAKNIQYF. Here the CDR3 DNA reads TGCGCCAGCAGCCATAATCCCAACCGGGACAGTGTATCGGCCAAAAACATTCAGTACTTC.

CDR3 protein: CASSRERKGPQHF. CDR3 DNA: TGTGCCAGCAGCAGGGAGAGGAAAGGGCCCCAGCATTTT. The chain carries TRBV6-5 and TRBJ1-5, with TRBD1 as a possible D gene (5 bases). Germline V gene sequence: CDR1 MNHEY, CDR2 SVGAGI. The ends were cut back, 6 bases at V and 9 bases at J, with 15 bases in the middle. The CDR3 extends over 13 amino acids.

The rearrangement links TRBV12-3 or TRBV12-4 to TRBJ1-1, with D tentatively TRBD1 (6 bases). The length of the CDR3 is 11 residues. Trimming removed 6 bases at V and 6 bases at J, with 8 bases between. The CDR3 is CASSRTAEAFF. For the CDR3, the DNA is TGTGCCAGCAGCCGGACAGCTGAAGCTTTCTTT.

V usage is TRBV15 and J usage is TRBJ2-1; D may match TRBD1 or TRBD2 (5 bases each). The CDR3 is made up of 12 amino acids. The ends were cut back, 3 bases at V and 9 bases at J, with 9 bases in the middle. Germline CDR1 is LNHNV and CDR2 is YYDKDF (reference sequence). The CDR3 DNA reads as TGTGCCACCAGCAGGATGGGGGTTGAGCAGTTCTTC. Amino acid sequence: CATSRMGVEQFF.

The chain couples TRBV3-1 (or the pseudogene TRBV3-2) to TRBJ2-5, with a weak D call TRBD1 (6 bases). Deletions cut 5 bases from V and 3 bases from J, with 19 bases between. Germline lookup yields CDR1 LGHDT and CDR2 YNNKEL (reference sequence). The CDR3 runs to 16 residues. The CDR3 DNA reads TGTGCCAGCAGCGTCGACAGGAGGAAATGGGAAGAGACCCAGTACTTC. It yields the protein CASSVDRRKWEETQYF.

The chain recombines TRBV9 with TRBJ2-3; D not resolved. The CDR3 spans 14 residues. V was clipped by 3 bases and J by 6 bases, with 14 bases between them. Per germline, CDR1 SGDLS and CDR2 YYNGEE. CDR3 bases: TGTGCCAGCAGCGCAGATCCAAGGTCGGATACGCAGTATTTT. Translating it yields CASSADPRSDTQYF.

V and J are TRBV19 and TRBJ1-4, with unresolved D. Germline V lookup: CDR1 LNHDA, CDR2 SQIVND (reference sequence). There are 15 residues in the CDR3. V dropped 1 base and J dropped 8 bases, with 14 bases sitting between them. The chain's CDR3 is CASSIAAATVEKLFF. Here the CDR3 DNA reads TGTGCCAGTAGTATAGCTGCGGCCACAGTGGAAAAACTGTTTTTT.

J is TRBJ2-3 and V is TRBV19; the D is unclear. Germline CDR1 LNHDA, CDR2 SQIVND (reference sequence). There are 14 residues in the CDR3. Trimming took 1 base from V and 2 from J, leaving 7 bases between them. CDR3 DNA: TGTGCCAGTAGTATAGCCCTTATCACAGATACGCAGTATTTT. Translating gives CASSIALITDTQYF.

The chain recombines TRBV6-5 with TRBJ1-5; TRBD1 might be the D (5 bases). V lost 2 bases and J 0 bases, leaving 5 bases between the germline ends. There are 14 residues in the CDR3. Germline V gene data show CDR1 as MNHEY and CDR2 as SVGAGI. In DNA form, the CDR3 reads TGTGCCAGCAGTTACGGGGGTAGCAATCAGCCCCAGCATTTT. It encodes CASSYGGSNQPQHF.

CDR3 in DNA: TGTGCCAGCCAAGGACGAAGCTCCTACAATGAGCAGTTCTTC. Translation gives CASQGRSSYNEQFF. The chain carries TRBV27 and TRBJ2-1; no definite D call. The germline CDR1 and CDR2 sequences are MNHEY and SMNVEV (reference sequence). V was cut by 8 bases and J by 0 bases, with 11 bases left in between. CDR3 length: 14 residues.

The V gene is TRBV28, the J gene TRBJ2-5, with 11 bases matching TRBD2. The germline gives CDR1 MDHEN, CDR2 SYDVKM. Germline trimming cut 2 bases from V and 5 bases from J; bases unmatched to any gene: 4. This CDR3 has 15 residues. CDR3 coding DNA: TGTGCCAGCAGTTTAACTAGCGGGGGTGCTGAGACCCAGTACTTC. Its translation: CASSLTSGGAETQYF. Full variable domain (rest looked up from reference TRBV28 and TRBJ2-5): DVKVTQSSRYLVKRTGEKVFLECVQDMDHENMFWYRQDPGLGLRLIYFSYDVKMKEKGDIPEGYSVSREKKERFSLILESASTNQTSMYLCASSLTSGGAETQYFGPGTRLLVL.

This clone appeared once. V gene TRBV5-1 combines with J gene TRBJ2-7; no firm D call. The CDR3 consists of 17 residues. Trimming cost V 0 bases and J 0 bases, with 16 bases left between them. The V gene's germline CDR1 is SGHRS and CDR2 YFSETQ. The CDR3 sequence: CASSLGWPQLSSYEQYF. The DNA for the CDR3 is TGCGCCAGCAGCTTGGGTTGGCCGCAACTAAGCTCCTACGAGCAGTACTTC.

The chain has TRBV5-1 and TRBJ1-1; D ambiguous. CDR1 and CDR2 from the germline V gene are SGHRS and YFSETQ. The V and J ends lost 3 bases and 0 bases respectively, with 9 bases between them. The CDR3 runs to 14 residues. This CDR3 reads CASSSSGMNTEAFF. The CDR3 coding sequence is TGCGCCAGCAGCTCCTCGGGGATGAACACTGAAGCTTTCTTT.

In this sample, this clone turned up once. This chain joins TRBV2 and TRBJ1-6; D is ambiguous. Per germline, CDR1 SNHLY and CDR2 FYNNEI. V gave up 6 bases and J gave up 0 bases, with 15 bases separating them. The CDR3 is 17 amino acids. CDR3 sequence (DNA): TGTGCCAGCAGGGGTCTTCCACCTTTCTCCTATAATTCACCCCTCCACTTT. It translates to CASRGLPPFSYNSPLHF.

The chain joins TRBV28 to TRBJ2-7; D is possibly TRBD1 (6 bases). Between the trimmed V and J ends, which lost 4 bases and 7 bases, there was a span of 17 bases. The CDR3 is made up of 14 amino acids. Germline lookup yields CDR1 MDHEN and CDR2 SYDVKM. The CDR3 DNA follows: TGTGCCAGCAGTTCTCCAGGGGCCGGCTGGGAGCAGTACTTC. Translated: CASSSPGAGWEQYF.

This chain connects TRBV3-1 (or the pseudogene TRBV3-2) to TRBJ1-4, with TRBD1 identical over 9 bases. The CDR3 has 15 amino acids. V shed 1 base, J shed 7 bases, and the junction held 4 bases outside the gene matches. Per germline, CDR1 LGHDT and CDR2 YNNKEL (reference sequence). CDR3 bases: TGTGCCAGCAGCCAAGGGGGACAGGGTGGTGAAAAACTGTTTTTT. Protein sequence: CASSQGGQGGEKLFF.

J is TRBJ1-2 and V is TRBV5-1; TRBD1 aligns across 9 bases. The junction had 8 bases not matched to a gene; V was cut back by 4 bases and J by 4 bases. Germline-derived CDR1 and CDR2 are SGHRS and YFSETQ. The CDR3 spans 15 residues. DNA of the CDR3: TGCGCCAGCAGCCACGACAGGGGGGCACCCTATGGCTACACCTTC. Its protein is CASSHDRGAPYGYTF.